These 13 T cell receptor beta chains were all obtained from the same sample, sequenced in a study of blood T cell repertoires in COVID-19 (dated by TCRdb to between 2020 and 2021). To prepare the library, the immunoSEQ multiplex PCR assay was applied. In TCRdb, the immuneACCESS table is reduced to in-frame sequences with V and J assigned. These tables do not hold every clone; where another copy was compared, an unresolved V gene accounts for under half, and the others remain unexplained. This sample gives around 230,000 clones in total; roughly 83% of them show up just once. About 9.5% of the sample lies in the top ten. The sequenced sample was peripheral blood. These receptors all stem from a woman over 75 with acute or convalescent COVID-19.

The chain couples TRBV16 to TRBJ2-3; D ambiguous. The V gene lost 0 bases and the J gene lost 2 bases, with 6 bases spanning the gap. Per the germline V gene, CDR1 is KGHSY and CDR2 is FQNENV. This CDR3 comprises 14 residues. This chain's CDR3 is CASSQSFLTDTQYF. Written as DNA, the CDR3 is TGTGCCAGCAGCCAATCGTTCCTCACAGATACGCAGTATTTT.

This clone showed up just a few times. The V call is TRBV30, the J call TRBJ2-6, with D unclear. The ends were cut back, 6 bases at V and 2 bases at J, with 8 bases in the middle. The germline CDR1 and CDR2 sequences are GTSNPN and SVGIG (reference sequence). This CDR3 contains 13 residues. The CDR3 reads CACRIPGANVLTF. The CDR3 nucleotides are TGTGCCTGCAGGATTCCTGGGGCCAACGTCCTGACTTTC.

The chain couples TRBV11-2 to TRBJ1-1; 9 nucleotides agree with TRBD1. V shed 5 bases and J 1 base; nucleotides not matched to a gene: 8. The V gene's germline CDR1 is SGHAT and CDR2 FQNNGV. The CDR3 contains 16 residues. CDR3 amino acids: CASSATGGIRNTEAFF. The CDR3, as DNA: TGTGCCAGCAGCGCGACAGGGGGGATAAGGAACACTGAAGCTTTCTTT.

This clone was picked up a small number of times. This rearrangement joins TRBV7-8 to TRBJ1-5; no clear D. The germline V gene encodes CDR1 SGHVS and CDR2 FQNEAQ. The CDR3 has 16 amino acids. V was trimmed by 4 bases and J by 4 bases, leaving 17 bases between them. The CDR3 DNA follows: TGTGCCAGCAGCTCCCGAGGTTCGCCAATGAATCAGCCCCAGCATTTT. This translates into CASSSRGSPMNQPQHF.

The chain uses TRBV3-1 (or the pseudogene TRBV3-2) and TRBJ2-1, with 11 nucleotides matching TRBD2. Germline trimming cut 4 bases from V and 2 bases from J; bases unmatched to any gene: 1. The CDR3 loop spans 15 amino acids. In germline, CDR1 is LGHDT, CDR2 YNNKEL (reference sequence). CDR3 in amino acids: CASSLAGGPYNEQFF. CDR3 DNA: TGTGCCAGCAGCCTAGCGGGGGGGCCCTACAATGAGCAGTTCTTC.

This clone was counted a single time. CDR3 sequence: CASRDRDSVNQPQHF. In nucleotides, the CDR3 is TGTGCCAGCAGGGACCGGGACAGTGTCAATCAGCCCCAGCATTTT. The V gene is TRBV2, the J gene TRBJ1-5; 7 bases map to TRBD1. This CDR3 is 15 amino acids long. Trimming took 6 bases from V and 3 from J; bases not matched to a gene: 8. Germline V gene sequence: CDR1 SNHLY, CDR2 FYNNEI.

The CDR3 is CASSDPSFRGAYEQYF. For the CDR3, the DNA is TGTGCCAGCAGTGACCCATCTTTCCGGGGGGCATACGAGCAGTACTTC. The J gene is TRBJ2-7, the V gene TRBV25-1; TRBD2 is a possible D gene (7 bases). The V gene lost 3 bases and the J gene lost 4 bases, with 19 bases spanning the gap. Germline-derived CDR1 and CDR2 are MGHDK and SYGVNS. This CDR3 is 16 amino acids long.

This chain connects TRBV7-9 to TRBJ2-2; 9 nucleotides line up with TRBD1. The CDR3 has 15 residues. Germline CDR1 reads SEHNR; CDR2 reads FQNEAQ (reference sequence). V lost 5 bases and J lost 4; bases outside the gene matches: 5. Written as DNA, the CDR3 is TGTGCCAGCAGCCCGGACAGGGGCCTCACCGGGGAGCTGTTTTTT. Encoded protein: CASSPDRGLTGELFF.

V gene TRBV4-2 combines with J gene TRBJ2-2; unclear D gene. CDR3 length equals 15 residues. Trimming left V 1 base short and J 6 bases short, with 12 bases between. Looked up from germline, CDR1 is LGHNA and CDR2 is YNFKEQ. CDR3 region: CASSQVANLAGELFF. DNA for the CDR3: TGTGCCAGCAGCCAAGTGGCGAACCTAGCCGGGGAGCTGTTTTTT.

This sequence joins TRBV29-1 and TRBJ1-1, with TRBD1 matching over 7 bases. The CDR3 runs to 11 residues. Germline-derived CDR1 and CDR2 are SQVTM and ANQGSEA. V shed 3 bases, J shed 6 bases, and the junction held 1 base outside the gene matches. CDR3 sequence: CSVDRGSEAFF. In DNA, the CDR3 is TGCAGCGTTGACAGGGGGTCTGAAGCTTTCTTT.

This clone was seen a handful of times. This sample includes further DNA sequences coding for the same CDR3. This rearrangement joins TRBV3-1 (or the pseudogene TRBV3-2) to TRBJ1-5; D is uncertain. The CDR3 length is 13 residues. CDR1 is LGHDT, CDR2 YNNKEL, per germline (reference sequence). V was pared by 4 bases and J by 2 bases, with 6 bases between. The CDR3 is CASSPRGNQPQHF. CDR3 DNA sequence: TGTGCCAGCAGCCCGAGGGGCAATCAGCCCCAGCATTTT.

The rearrangement joins TRBV4-1 to TRBJ1-5; D is uncertain. The CDR3 totals 18 residues. The V end lost 0 bases, the J end lost 2 bases, and 17 bases lay between the germline ends. Germline V CDR1 and CDR2: MGHRA, YSYEKL. Here the CDR3 DNA reads TGCGCCAGCAGCCAAGAGGCCCAGGTCTGGGTTGGCAATCAGCCCCAGCATTTT. Translated: CASSQEAQVWVGNQPQHF.

This chain connects TRBV7-9 to TRBJ2-1, with a tentative D call TRBD2 (5 bases). Germline V gene sequence: CDR1 SEHNR, CDR2 FQNEAQ (reference sequence). The CDR3 runs 12 residues. Trimming cost V 5 bases and J 9 bases, with 11 bases left between them. CDR3: CASSPSSFEQFF. The CDR3 DNA sequence: TGTGCCAGCAGCCCATCTAGCTTTGAGCAGTTCTTC.